These 9 T cell receptor beta chains were all obtained from the same sample, sequenced in a study of blood T cell repertoires in COVID-19. Here immunoSEQ multiplex PCR was the method, and the copy in TCRdb shows in-frame clones only, minus some. The sample yields around 25,000 clones, 80% to 90% seen once. The specimen was peripheral blood. The receptor source for this set is a woman of 80 years or more with acute or convalescent COVID-19.

The chain carries TRBV3-1 (or the pseudogene TRBV3-2) and TRBJ2-2; D perhaps matches TRBD2 (5 bases). Germline values: CDR1 LGHDT, CDR2 YNNKEL (reference sequence). This CDR3 comprises 15 residues. The ends were cut back, 1 base at V and 6 bases at J, with 12 bases in the middle. The CDR3 sequence: CASSQVTARAGELFF. In DNA, the CDR3 is TGTGCCAGCAGCCAAGTTACCGCGAGGGCCGGGGAGCTGTTTTTT.

V is TRBV7-6 and J is TRBJ2-2; 10 nucleotides agree with TRBD2. Germline V CDR1 and CDR2: SGHVS, FNYEAQ. Trimming cost V 3 bases and J 8 bases; bases outside gene matches: 6. CDR3 length equals 15 residues. In DNA, the CDR3 is TGTGCCAGCAGCTTGAGGGCTAGCGGGAGTGGGGAGCTGTTTTTT. Translating gives CASSLRASGSGELFF.

J is TRBJ1-3 and V is TRBV3-1 (or the pseudogene TRBV3-2); D is perhaps TRBD1 (6 bases). CDR1 is LGHDT and CDR2 is YNNKEL in the germline V gene (reference sequence). V was clipped by 0 bases and J by 0 bases, with 21 bases between them. The CDR3 totals 20 residues. Here the CDR3 reads CASSQDWSRTATSSGNTIYF. In DNA form, the CDR3 reads TGTGCCAGCAGCCAAGATTGGTCGAGGACAGCAACATCCTCTGGAAACACCATATATTTT.

The DNA of the CDR3 is TGTGCCAGCAGCCACCCAAAGATCGGGGGACGGGACACTGAAGCTTTCTTT. Amino acid sequence: CASSHPKIGGRDTEAFF. This chain uses TRBV14 with TRBJ1-1; TRBD1 might be the D (5 bases). CDR1 and CDR2 from the germline V gene are SGHDN and FVKESK. The ends were cut back, 3 bases at V and 3 bases at J, with 20 bases in the middle. This CDR3 region has 17 residues.

This clone was recorded once. V usage is TRBV5-1 and J usage is TRBJ1-6, with 8 bases fitting TRBD1. Germline V gene lookup returns CDR1 SGHRS and CDR2 YFSETQ. This CDR3 is 16 amino acids long. Trimming cost V 2 bases and J 5 bases; bases outside gene matches: 6. The CDR3, as DNA: TGCGCCAGCAGCTTTAACAGGGGGATAAATAATTCACCCCTCCACTTT. Translation gives CASSFNRGINNSPLHF.

The chain is built from TRBV10-1 and TRBJ2-5, with D maybe TRBD2 (6 bases). Trimming removed 0 bases at V and 5 bases at J, with 10 bases between. Germline V lookup: CDR1 WNHNN, CDR2 SYGVQD (reference sequence). This CDR3 is 14 amino acids long. DNA for the CDR3: TGCGCCAGCAGTGAGTCGACGGGGGTCGAGACCCAGTACTTC. Translation gives CASSESTGVETQYF.

V gene TRBV5-1 combines with J gene TRBJ2-3; 8 nucleotides agree with TRBD1. Germline V gene sequence: CDR1 SGHRS, CDR2 YFSETQ. This CDR3 spans 15 amino acids. After removal of 3 bases from V and 4 bases from J, the junction contained 7 bases not matched to a gene. CDR3 residues: CASSSGRGRSDTQYF. The CDR3 nucleotides are TGCGCCAGCAGCTCGGGCAGGGGGCGTTCAGATACGCAGTATTTT.

The V call is TRBV6-5, the J call TRBJ1-2, with TRBD1 matching 8 bases. Trimming removed 0 bases from V and 7 bases from J; junction bases left unmatched: 7. CDR1 and CDR2 (germline): MNHEY, SVGAGI. The CDR3 contains 15 residues. CDR3 nucleotide sequence: TGTGCCAGCAGTTACTCCGGAGGGACAGGCTTTGGCTACACCTTC. It specifies CASSYSGGTGFGYTF.

This clone appeared a single time. The chain recombines TRBV5-1 with TRBJ2-3, with 12 bases lining up with TRBD2. V was clipped by 2 bases and J by 6 bases; unmatched bases: 7. The CDR3 extends over 16 amino acids. Germline lookup yields CDR1 SGHRS and CDR2 YFSETQ. CDR3 DNA: TGCGCCAGCAGCTTACTAGCGGGGGGTTCGGTTGATACGCAGTATTTT. Encoded protein: CASSLLAGGSVDTQYF.